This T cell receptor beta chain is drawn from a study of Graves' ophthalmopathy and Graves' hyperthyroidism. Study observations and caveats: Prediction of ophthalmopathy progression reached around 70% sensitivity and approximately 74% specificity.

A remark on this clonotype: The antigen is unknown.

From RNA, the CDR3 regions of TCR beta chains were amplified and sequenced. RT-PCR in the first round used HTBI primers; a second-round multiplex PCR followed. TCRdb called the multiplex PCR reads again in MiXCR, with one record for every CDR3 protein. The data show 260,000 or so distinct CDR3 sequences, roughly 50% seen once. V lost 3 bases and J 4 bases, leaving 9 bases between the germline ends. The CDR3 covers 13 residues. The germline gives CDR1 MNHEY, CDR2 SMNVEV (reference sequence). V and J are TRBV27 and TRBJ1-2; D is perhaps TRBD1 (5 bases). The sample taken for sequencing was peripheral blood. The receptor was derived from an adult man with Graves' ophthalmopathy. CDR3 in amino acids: CASSFEGFYGYTF. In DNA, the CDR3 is TGTGCCAGCAGTTTTGAGGGGTTCTATGGCTACACCTTC.